Below are 13 T cell receptor beta chains sequenced from a single sample in a study of T cells in Graves' hyperthyroidism and ophthalmopathy. The CDR3 regions of TCR beta were amplified from RNA transcripts. During a first-round RT-PCR of the TCR CDR3, the HTBI primer set was used. One entry per CDR3 protein results from TCRdb running MiXCR on the multiplex PCR reads. The table lists a few hundred thousand distinct CDR3 sequences, 46% of them singletons. Sequencing input: peripheral blood or thyroid tissue (not recorded which). These receptors were collected from a woman in her late teens or twenties with Graves' hyperthyroidism.

This chain uses TRBV19 with TRBJ1-2; 10 bases align to TRBD1. The CDR3 is made up of 13 amino acids. J was trimmed by 8 bases and V by 5 bases; bases with no gene match: 5. CDR1 and CDR2 from the germline V gene are LNHDA and SQIVND (reference sequence). The CDR3 DNA is TGTGCCAGTAGTTTCGGGACAGGGGACGGCTACACCTTC. This encodes CASSFGTGDGYTF.

This clonotype was observed at least ten times. This chain uses TRBV4-1 with TRBJ2-5; perhaps D is TRBD1 or TRBD2 (6 bases each). The germline CDR1 and CDR2 sequences are MGHRA and YSYEKL. CDR3 length: 15 residues. The ends were cut back, 0 bases at V and 4 bases at J, with 12 bases in the middle. The CDR3 region is CASSQDWEDRETQYF. As DNA, the CDR3 is TGCGCCAGCAGCCAAGATTGGGAGGACAGAGAGACCCAGTACTTC.

The V gene is TRBV20-1, the J gene TRBJ2-5; TRBD2 aligns across 7 bases. V lost 5 bases to trimming and J lost 5 bases; unmatched junction nucleotides: 5. The CDR3 consists of 12 residues. Germline V gives CDR1 DFQATT, CDR2 SNEGSKA (reference sequence). CDR3 residues: CSARGGLETQYF. The CDR3 bases are TGCAGTGCTCGGGGAGGGCTGGAGACCCAGTACTTC.

This clonotype came up many times. This chain links TRBV24-1 with TRBJ2-5; TRBD1 or TRBD2 may be the D gene (5 bases each). V gave up 4 bases and J gave up 2 bases, with 13 bases separating them. Germline CDR1 is KGHDR and CDR2 is SFDVKD. CDR3 length equals 15 residues. The CDR3 DNA sequence: TGTGCCACCAGTGAACCGGGACGCAGACAAGAGACCCAGTACTTC. The encoded protein is CATSEPGRRQETQYF.

The chain is built from TRBV6-5 and TRBJ1-5, with D possibly being TRBD1 (6 bases). Germline lookup yields CDR1 MNHEY and CDR2 SVGAGI. This CDR3 is 13 amino acids long. V gave up 6 bases and J gave up 4 bases, with 10 bases separating them. The CDR3 coding sequence is TGTGCCAGCAGGTCGGACAGAAATCAGCCCCAGCATTTT. Protein sequence: CASRSDRNQPQHF.

This clonotype was counted between two and nine times. This chain links TRBV19 with TRBJ2-6, with D maybe TRBD1 (5 bases). Trimming took 7 bases from V and 0 from J, leaving 13 bases between them. The CDR3 runs 16 residues. Germline values: CDR1 LNHDA, CDR2 SQIVND (reference sequence). The CDR3, as DNA: TGTGCCAGTACGTGGACAACGGACTCTGGGGCCAACGTCCTGACTTTC. It yields the protein CASTWTTDSGANVLTF.

This clonotype has a count of ten or more. V usage is TRBV4-2 and J usage is TRBJ2-7; 7 positions match TRBD1. The CDR3 contains 14 residues. After removal of 3 bases from V and 2 bases from J, the junction contained 4 bases not matched to a gene. CDR1 LGHNA and CDR2 YNFKEQ come from the germline V gene. CDR3 nucleotide sequence: TGTGCCAGCAGCCAGATGGACAGGACCTACGAGCAGTACTTC. Its protein product is CASSQMDRTYEQYF.

This clonotype showed up just once. Germline and junction disagree at one end, which may indicate a read error. The V gene is TRBV5-5, the J gene TRBJ1-4, with TRBD1 as a possible D gene (6 bases). Germline CDR1 and CDR2: SGHKS and YYEKEE (reference sequence). The length of the CDR3 is 14 residues. The CDR3 protein is CASRLVGGREKLFF. In nucleotides, the CDR3 is TGTGCCAGCCGCTTGGTTGGGGGCCGGGAAAAACTGTTTTTT.

The gene calls are TRBV19 and TRBJ1-3; D might be TRBD1 (5 bases). Trimming pared 7 bases from V and 0 bases from J, leaving 16 bases between. The germline gives CDR1 LNHDA, CDR2 SQIVND (reference sequence). The CDR3 is made up of 16 amino acids. The CDR3 nucleotides are TGTGCCAGTAAAATCGGGACGTACGTCTCTGGAAACACCATATATTTT. It yields the protein CASKIGTYVSGNTIYF.

This clonotype was counted many times. V and J are TRBV29-1 and TRBJ1-3, with D unclear. The CDR3 contains 13 residues. Between the trimmed V and J ends, which lost 3 bases and 3 bases, there was a span of 9 bases. Germline CDR1 is SQVTM and CDR2 is ANQGSEA. Here the CDR3 reads CSVDGGNGNTIYF. The CDR3 DNA is TGCAGCGTTGACGGAGGGAATGGAAACACCATATATTTT.

The genes are TRBV20-1 and TRBJ2-5, with TRBD2 matching 9 bases. V trimming: 0 bases; J trimming: 3 bases; junction bases outside the gene matches: 2. CDR1 and CDR2 (germline): DFQATT, SNEGSKA (reference sequence). CDR3 length: 14 amino acids. CDR3 sequence: CSAREASGKETQYF. CDR3 sequence (DNA): TGCAGTGCTAGAGAGGCTAGCGGGAAAGAGACCCAGTACTTC.

The chain recombines TRBV7-2 with TRBJ2-2; D is ambiguous. Deletions cut 5 bases from V and 4 bases from J, with 8 bases between. The CDR3 is 13 residues long. Germline loops: CDR1 SGHTA, CDR2 FQGNSA. CDR3 DNA sequence: TGTGCCAGCAGCATAGAGAGCACCGGGGAGCTGTTTTTT. Its protein product is CASSIESTGELFF.

The gene calls are TRBV11-1 and TRBJ2-3; maybe TRBD2 (7 bases). Germline V gene lookup returns CDR1 SGHAT and CDR2 FQDESV (reference sequence). The ends were cut back, 5 bases at V and 5 bases at J, with 23 bases in the middle. This CDR3 has 17 amino acids. The CDR3, as DNA: TGTGCCAGCAGCCTAGGCGGGAGAAGGGGACAAGGAGATACGCAGTATTTT. As protein: CASSLGGRRGQGDTQYF.